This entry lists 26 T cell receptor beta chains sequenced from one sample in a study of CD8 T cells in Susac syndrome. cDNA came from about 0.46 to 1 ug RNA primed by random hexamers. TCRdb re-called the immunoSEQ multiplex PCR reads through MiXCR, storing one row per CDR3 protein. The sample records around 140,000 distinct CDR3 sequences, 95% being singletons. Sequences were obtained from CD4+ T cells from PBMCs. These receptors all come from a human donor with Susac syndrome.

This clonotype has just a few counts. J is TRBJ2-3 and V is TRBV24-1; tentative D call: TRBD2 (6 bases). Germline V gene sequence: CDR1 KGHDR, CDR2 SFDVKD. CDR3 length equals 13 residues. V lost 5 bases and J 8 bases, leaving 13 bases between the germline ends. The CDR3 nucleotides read TGTGCCACCAGTGCGGGCGGGATGGCTACGCAGTATTTT. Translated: CATSAGGMATQYF.

DNA of the CDR3: TGCAGCGCCACGACAGGAACCGATCAGCCCCAGCATTTT. Encoded protein: CSATTGTDQPQHF. This chain uses TRBV29-1 with TRBJ1-5, with TRBD1 as a possible D gene (6 bases). CDR1 and CDR2 from the germline V gene are SQVTM and ANQGSEA. The CDR3 sequence is 13 residues long. Between the trimmed V and J ends, which lost 7 bases and 5 bases, there was a span of 15 bases.

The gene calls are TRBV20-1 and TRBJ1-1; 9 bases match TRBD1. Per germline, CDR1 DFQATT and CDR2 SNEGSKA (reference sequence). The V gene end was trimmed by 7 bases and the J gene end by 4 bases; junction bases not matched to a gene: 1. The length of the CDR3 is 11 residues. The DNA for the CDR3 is TGCAGTGGGGACAGGGCCACTGAAGCTTTCTTT. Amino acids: CSGDRATEAFF.

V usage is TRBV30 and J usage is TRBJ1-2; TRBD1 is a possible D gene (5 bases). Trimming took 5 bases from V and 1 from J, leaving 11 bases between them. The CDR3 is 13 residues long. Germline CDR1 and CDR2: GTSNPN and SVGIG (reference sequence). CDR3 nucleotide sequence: TGTGCCTGGGGGGTCAGGGTTAACTATGGCTACACCTTC. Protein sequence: CAWGVRVNYGYTF.

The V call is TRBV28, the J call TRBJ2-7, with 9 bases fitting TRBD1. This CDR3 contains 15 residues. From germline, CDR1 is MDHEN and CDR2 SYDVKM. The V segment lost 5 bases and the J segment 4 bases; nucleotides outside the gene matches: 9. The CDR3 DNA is TGTGCCAGCAGTGTGCCCGGGACAGGGATGTACGAGCAGTACTTC. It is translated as CASSVPGTGMYEQYF. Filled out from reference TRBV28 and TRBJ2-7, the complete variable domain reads DVKVTQSSRYLVKRTGEKVFLECVQDMDHENMFWYRQDPGLGLRLIYFSYDVKMKEKGDIPEGYSVSREKKERFSLILESASTNQTSMYLCASSVPGTGMYEQYFGPGTRLTVT.

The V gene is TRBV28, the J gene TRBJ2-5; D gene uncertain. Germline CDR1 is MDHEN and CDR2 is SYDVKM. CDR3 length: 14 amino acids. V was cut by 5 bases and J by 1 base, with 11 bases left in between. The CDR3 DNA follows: TGTGCCAGCAGTCCCCACACCCCCCAAGAGACCCAGTACTTC. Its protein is CASSPHTPQETQYF.

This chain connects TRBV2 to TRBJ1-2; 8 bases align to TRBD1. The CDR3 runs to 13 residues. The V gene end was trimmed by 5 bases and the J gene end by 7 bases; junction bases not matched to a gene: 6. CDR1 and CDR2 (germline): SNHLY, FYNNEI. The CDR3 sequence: CASSLDRDVGYTF. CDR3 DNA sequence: TGTGCCAGCAGTCTGGACAGGGACGTTGGCTACACCTTC.

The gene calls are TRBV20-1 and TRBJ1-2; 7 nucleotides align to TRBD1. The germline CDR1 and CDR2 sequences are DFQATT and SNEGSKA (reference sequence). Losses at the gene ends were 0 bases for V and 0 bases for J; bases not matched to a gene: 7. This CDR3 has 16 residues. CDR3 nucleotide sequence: TGCAGTGCTAGAGATGCTGACAGGGCTACTAACTATGGCTACACCTTC. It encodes CSARDADRATNYGYTF.

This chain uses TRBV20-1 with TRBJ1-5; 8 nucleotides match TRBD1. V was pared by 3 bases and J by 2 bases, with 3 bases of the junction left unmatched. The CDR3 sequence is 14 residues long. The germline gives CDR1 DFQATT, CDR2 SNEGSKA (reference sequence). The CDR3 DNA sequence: TGCAGTGCTAGGGTGGGACAGGGCAATCAGCCCCAGCATTTT. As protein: CSARVGQGNQPQHF.

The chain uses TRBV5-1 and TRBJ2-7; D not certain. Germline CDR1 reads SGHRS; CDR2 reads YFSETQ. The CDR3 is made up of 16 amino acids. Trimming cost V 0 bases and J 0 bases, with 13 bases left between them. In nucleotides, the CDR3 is TGCGCCAGCAGCTTGGCCTCAGGATTGGGCTCCTACGAGCAGTACTTC. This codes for CASSLASGLGSYEQYF. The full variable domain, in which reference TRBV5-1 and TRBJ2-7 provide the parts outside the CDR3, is KAGVTQTPRYLIKTRGQQVTLSCSPISGHRSVSWYQQTPGQGLQFLFEYFSETQRNKGNFPGRFSGRQFSNSRSEMNVSTLELGDSALYLCASSLASGLGSYEQYFGPGTRLTVT.

This CDR3 is CSGRAGGVETQYF. For the CDR3, the DNA is TGCAGCGGCCGGGCAGGGGGCGTAGAGACCCAGTACTTC. The chain links TRBV29-1 to TRBJ2-5, with TRBD1 matching over 8 bases. This CDR3 has 13 amino acids. Germline V gene data show CDR1 as SQVTM and CDR2 as ANQGSEA. The trim removed 7 bases at V and 4 bases at J, leaving 8 bases unmatched.

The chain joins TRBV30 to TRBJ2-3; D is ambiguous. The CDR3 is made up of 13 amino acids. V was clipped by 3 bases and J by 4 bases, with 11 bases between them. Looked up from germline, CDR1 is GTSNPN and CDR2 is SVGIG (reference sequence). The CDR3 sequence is CAWSLGWPDTQYF. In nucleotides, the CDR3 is TGTGCCTGGAGCCTGGGATGGCCAGATACGCAGTATTTT.

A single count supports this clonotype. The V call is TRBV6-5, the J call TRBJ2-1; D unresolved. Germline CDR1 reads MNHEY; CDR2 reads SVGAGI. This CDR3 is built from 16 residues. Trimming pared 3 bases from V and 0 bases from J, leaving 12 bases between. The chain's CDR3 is CASSYHSRASYNEQFF. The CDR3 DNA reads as TGTGCCAGCAGTTATCATAGTCGGGCCTCCTACAATGAGCAGTTCTTC.

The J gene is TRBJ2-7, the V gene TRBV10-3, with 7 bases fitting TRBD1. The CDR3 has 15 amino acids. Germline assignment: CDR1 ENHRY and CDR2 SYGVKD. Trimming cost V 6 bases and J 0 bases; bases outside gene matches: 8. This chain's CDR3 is CAIRRAGGSSYEQYF. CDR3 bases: TGTGCCATCAGAAGGGCAGGGGGAAGCTCCTACGAGCAGTACTTC.

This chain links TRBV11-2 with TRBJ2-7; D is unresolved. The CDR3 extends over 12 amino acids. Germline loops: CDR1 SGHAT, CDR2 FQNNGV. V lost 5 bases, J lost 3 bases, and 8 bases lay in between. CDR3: CASSVLSYEQYF. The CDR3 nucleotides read TGTGCCAGCAGCGTCTTGAGCTACGAGCAGTACTTC.

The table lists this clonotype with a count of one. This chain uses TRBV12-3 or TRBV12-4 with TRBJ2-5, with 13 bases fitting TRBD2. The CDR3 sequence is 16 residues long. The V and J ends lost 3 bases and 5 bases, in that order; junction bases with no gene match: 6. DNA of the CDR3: TGTGCCAGCAGTTTGGGGCTACTAGCGGGAGGGGAGACCCAGTACTTC. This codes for CASSLGLLAGGETQYF.

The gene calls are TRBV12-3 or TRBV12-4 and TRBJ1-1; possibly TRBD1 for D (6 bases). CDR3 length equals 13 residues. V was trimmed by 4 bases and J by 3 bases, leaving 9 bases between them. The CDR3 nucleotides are TGTGCCAGCAGTTCCTCAGGGGACACTGAAGCTTTCTTT. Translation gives CASSSSGDTEAFF.

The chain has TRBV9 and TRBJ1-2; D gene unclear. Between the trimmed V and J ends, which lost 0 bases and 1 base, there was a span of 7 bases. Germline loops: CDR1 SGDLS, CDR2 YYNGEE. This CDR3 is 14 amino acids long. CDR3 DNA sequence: TGTGCCAGCAGCGTAGGGGAGCTTAACTATGGCTACACCTTC. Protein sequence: CASSVGELNYGYTF.

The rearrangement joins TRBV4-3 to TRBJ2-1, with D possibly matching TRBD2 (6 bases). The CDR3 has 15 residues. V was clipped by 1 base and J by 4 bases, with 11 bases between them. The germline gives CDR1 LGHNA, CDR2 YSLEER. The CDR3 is CASSQVGDFYNEQFF. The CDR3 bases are TGCGCCAGCAGCCAAGTCGGGGACTTTTACAATGAGCAGTTCTTC.

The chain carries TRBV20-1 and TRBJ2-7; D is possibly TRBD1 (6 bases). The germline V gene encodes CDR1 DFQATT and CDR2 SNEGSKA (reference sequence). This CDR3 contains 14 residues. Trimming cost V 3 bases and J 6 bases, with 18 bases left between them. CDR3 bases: TGCAGTGCTAGGCCGGGACAACGGGCCTCCGAGCAGTACTTC. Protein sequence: CSARPGQRASEQYF.

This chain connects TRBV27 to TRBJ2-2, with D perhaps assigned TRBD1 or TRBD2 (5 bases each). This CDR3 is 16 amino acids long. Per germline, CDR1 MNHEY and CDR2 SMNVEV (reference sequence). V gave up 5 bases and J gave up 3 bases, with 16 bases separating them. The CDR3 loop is CASSPRSRGHTGELFF. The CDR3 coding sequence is TGTGCCAGCAGTCCTCGGTCGAGGGGCCACACCGGGGAGCTGTTTTTT.

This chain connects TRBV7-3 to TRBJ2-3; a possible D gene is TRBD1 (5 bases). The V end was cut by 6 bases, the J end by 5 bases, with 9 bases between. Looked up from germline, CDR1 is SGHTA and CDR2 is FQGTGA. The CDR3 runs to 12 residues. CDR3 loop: CASSKQEDTQYF. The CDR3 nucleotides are TGTGCCAGCAGTAAACAGGAAGATACGCAGTATTTT. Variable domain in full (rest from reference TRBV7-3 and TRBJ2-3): GAGVSQTPSNKVTEKGKYVELRCDPISGHTALYWYRQSLGQGPEFLIYFQGTGAADDSGLPNDRFFAVRPEGSVSTLKIQRTERGDSAVYLCASSKQEDTQYFGPGTRLTVL.

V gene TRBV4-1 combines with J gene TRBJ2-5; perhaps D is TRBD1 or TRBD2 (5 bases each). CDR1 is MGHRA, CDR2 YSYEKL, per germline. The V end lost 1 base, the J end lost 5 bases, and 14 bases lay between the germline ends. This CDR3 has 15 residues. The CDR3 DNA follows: TGCGCCAGCAGCCAAGCGCTCGGGGCACGGGAGACCCAGTACTTC. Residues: CASSQALGARETQYF.

Written as DNA, the CDR3 is TGCGCCAGCAGCAGGGGACTAGCGGGGTTCCAAGAGACCCAGTACTTC. The encoded protein is CASSRGLAGFQETQYF. The chain recombines TRBV5-1 with TRBJ2-5, with 13 bases matching TRBD2. The germline gives CDR1 SGHRS, CDR2 YFSETQ. V gave up 4 bases and J gave up 1 base; unmatched junction bases: 4. There are 16 residues in the CDR3.

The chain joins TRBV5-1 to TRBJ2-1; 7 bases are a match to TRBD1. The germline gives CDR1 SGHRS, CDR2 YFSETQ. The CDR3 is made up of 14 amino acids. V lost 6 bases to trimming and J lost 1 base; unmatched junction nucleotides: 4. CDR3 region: CASTRTGSYNEQFF. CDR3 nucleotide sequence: TGCGCCAGCACCCGGACAGGTTCCTACAATGAGCAGTTCTTC.

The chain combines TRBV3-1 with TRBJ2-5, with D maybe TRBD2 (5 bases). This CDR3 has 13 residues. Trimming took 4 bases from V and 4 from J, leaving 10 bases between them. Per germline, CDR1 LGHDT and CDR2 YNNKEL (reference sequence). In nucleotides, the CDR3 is TGTGCCAGCAGCCCTCGAGGGCTAGAGACCCAGTACTTC. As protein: CASSPRGLETQYF.